This T cell receptor (beta chain) was obtained from a study of T cell responses to AZD1222 COVID-19 vaccine. Study as a whole: Analyses pooled second doses at about 4 or about 12 weeks.

Concerning this clone: Antigen unknown.

Study results and caveats: Variant regions that are unmutated are reportedly the target of nearly half of spike-specific TCRs. It was only a handful of AZD1222 recipients who were seropositive at baseline. Receipt of two AZD1222 doses was followed by a rise in Spike-specific TCR breadth and depth.

The assay was immunoSEQ multiplex PCR, and TCRdb's table has in-frame clones only and misses some. The data show more than 95,000 clones, about 94% seen once. CDR3 size: 17 residues. In germline, CDR1 is SGHNT, CDR2 YENEEA. The V end lost 5 bases, the J end lost 1 base, and 20 bases lay between the germline ends. The sample was peripheral blood, taken on day 0 of AZD1222 vaccination. The receptor comes from an adult in good health. The chain links TRBV11-3 to TRBJ1-1; D remains unclear. In DNA form, the CDR3 reads TGTGCCAGCAGCCGAAAATGGCGAGAGGGTGCGAACACTGAAGCTTTCTTT. Translating it yields CASSRKWREGANTEAFF. Together with reference TRBV11-3 and TRBJ1-1, the CDR3 gives the full variable domain: EAGVVQSPRYKIIEKKQPVAFWCNPISGHNTLYWYLQNLGQGPELLIRYENEEAVDDSQLPKDRFSAERLKGVDSTLKIQPAELGDSAVYLCASSRKWREGANTEAFFGQGTRLTVV.